The TCR beta chain under discussion was sequenced for a study of T-cell memory formation after mild COVID-19. General study findings and limits: Cross-reactive memory seemingly joined, as some responding clones were found in pre-infection memory. The SARS-CoV-2 specificity of second-wave clones reaching peak at day 37 remained unverified. CD4+ clones that contracted lay mainly in CM and EM; CD8+ ones lay in EMRA.

Germline CDR1 reads SEHNR; CDR2 reads FQNEAQ (reference sequence). Trimming stripped 5 bases from V and 1 base from J, with 11 bases between. The CDR3 runs 14 residues. Amplification by 5'RACE using constant-segment primers produced TCR alpha and TCR beta cDNA libraries that carried sample barcodes and UMIs. TCRdb recomputed calls from the 5' RACE reads with MiXCR, one row per CDR3 protein. The sample holds about 270,000 distinct CDR3 sequences, 15% to 20% seen once. Concerning this clonotype itself: Its antigen is currently unknown.

The TCR originated in a man aged 18 to 29 who had mild COVID-19 (a few samples of this study predate the infection). Cell type and time point are not known. The specimen sequenced was PBMCs or a T cell subset sorted from them (not recorded which). The chain links TRBV7-9 to TRBJ1-1, with D unclear. The CDR3 nucleotides are TGTGCCAGCAGCGGAGGGTGGGAGAACACTGAAGCTTTCTTT. Translating it yields CASSGGWENTEAFF.